What follows are 21 T cell receptor beta chains derived from one specimen sequenced in a study of CD8+CD57+ T cells in acquired aplastic anemia. Patients selected for sequencing had displayed CD8+CD57+ cell expansion by flow cytometry. TCR beta VDJ combinations and CDR3 sequences were profiled from genomic DNA. A single record per CDR3 protein comes from TCRdb applying MiXCR to the reads. The sample includes about half a million distinct CDR3 sequences, around 30% of them seen just once. The specimen sequenced was sorted CD4+, CD8+, or CD8+CD57+ T cells (not recorded which) from PBMCs. Receptor source: a human donor with aplastic anemia.

This clonotype has a count of ten or more. The chain's CDR3 is CSVDQIRNTEAFF. The DNA of the CDR3 is TGCAGCGTTGATCAGATCCGGAACACTGAAGCTTTCTTT. The V and J genes are TRBV29-1 and TRBJ1-1; D not certain. Germline CDR1 is SQVTM and CDR2 is ANQGSEA. V lost 3 bases, J lost 1 base, and 9 bases lay in between. There are 13 residues in the CDR3. The whole variable domain, remainder taken from reference TRBV29-1 and TRBJ1-1, is SAVISQKPSRDICQRGTSLTIQCQVDSQVTMMFWYRQQPGQSLTLIATANQGSEATYESGFVIDKFPISRPNLTFSTLTVSNMSPEDSSIYLCSVDQIRNTEAFFGQGTRLTVV.

This clonotype was seen at least ten times. The CDR3 DNA follows: TGTGCCAGCAGTGTTTTAGATACGCAGTATTTT. Translating it yields CASSVLDTQYF. The V call is TRBV2, the J call TRBJ2-3, with D unclear. Trimming removed 4 bases at V and 5 bases at J, with 4 bases between. The CDR3 loop spans 11 amino acids. Germline lookup yields CDR1 SNHLY and CDR2 FYNNEI.

This clonotype has a handful of counts. An end of the junction differs from the germline gene, which may be a read error. This rearrangement joins TRBV5-1 to TRBJ2-7, with 7 bases fitting TRBD1. Germline CDR1 reads SGHRS; CDR2 reads YFSETQ. CDR3 size: 15 residues. The CDR3 region is CASNLALTGSYEQYF. The CDR3 DNA reads TGCGCCAGCAACTTGGCCCTGACAGGGTCCTACGAGCAGTACTTC.

This clonotype showed up just a few times. The genes are TRBV5-6 and TRBJ2-3; TRBD2 aligns across 8 bases. The trim removed 3 bases at V and 3 bases at J, leaving 9 bases unmatched. This CDR3 is built from 16 residues. The germline gives CDR1 SGHDT, CDR2 YYEEEE. The CDR3 nucleotides read TGTGCCAGCAGCTCTACCGGGACTAGTATAACAGATACGCAGTATTTT. Amino acid sequence: CASSSTGTSITDTQYF.

This clonotype occurred a few times. CDR3 in amino acids: CASSLRGLYYGYTF. CDR3 nucleotides: TGTGCCAGCAGTTTACGGGGGCTCTACTATGGCTACACCTTC. This chain connects TRBV12-3 or TRBV12-4 to TRBJ1-2, with D possibly TRBD1 on 6 matching bases. The CDR3 length is 14 residues. V lost 2 bases and J 3 bases, leaving 10 bases between the germline ends.

This clonotype appeared a few times. The chain has TRBV19 and TRBJ2-3, with a weak D call TRBD2 (7 bases). V lost 7 bases and J lost 4, with 21 bases in between. CDR1 is LNHDA and CDR2 is SQIVND in the germline V gene (reference sequence). There are 16 residues in the CDR3. The chain's CDR3 is CASNSRGGRTPDTQYF. DNA of the CDR3: TGTGCCAGTAACAGTAGGGGGGGGAGGACCCCAGATACGCAGTATTTT.

Only a few counts were recorded for this clonotype. The V gene is TRBV12-3 or TRBV12-4, the J gene TRBJ1-5; no clear D gene. Trimming left V 2 bases short and J 5 bases short, with 7 bases between. The CDR3 covers 13 residues. CDR3 nucleotide sequence: TGTGCCAGCAGTTTATGGTCTGATCAGCCCCAGCATTTT. It specifies CASSLWSDQPQHF.

V and J are TRBV15 and TRBJ2-3, with 7 bases lining up with TRBD2. Germline assignment: CDR1 LNHNV and CDR2 YYDKDF (reference sequence). Germline trimming cut 3 bases from V and 6 bases from J; bases unmatched to any gene: 15. The CDR3 is made up of 17 amino acids. CDR3 in DNA: TGTGCCACCAGCAGGGGGCGAGCGGGGAGGGGCATCGATACGCAGTATTTT. The encoded protein is CATSRGRAGRGIDTQYF. Drawing the rest from reference TRBV15 and TRBJ2-3, the complete variable domain is DAMVIQNPRYQVTQFGKPVTLSCSQTLNHNVMYWYQQKSSQAPKLLFHYYDKDFNNEADTPDNFQSRRPNTSFCFLDIRSPGLGDTAMYLCATSRGRAGRGIDTQYFGPGTRLTVL.

This rearrangement joins TRBV7-8 to TRBJ1-1; perhaps TRBD1 as D (5 bases). The CDR3 runs to 16 residues. Germline V gives CDR1 SGHVS, CDR2 FQNEAQ. V was pared by 1 base and J by 4 bases, with 16 bases between. CDR3 DNA: TGTGCCAGCAGCTTAGATTTTCGGGCAGGGAGCACTGAAGCTTTCTTT. This codes for CASSLDFRAGSTEAFF.

V gene TRBV7-6 combines with J gene TRBJ1-1; no clear D. Germline lookup yields CDR1 SGHVS and CDR2 FNYEAQ. This CDR3 region has 13 residues. With 2 bases removed from V and 4 bases from J, the gap between germline ends came to 8 bases. The CDR3 loop reads CASSLSQSTEAFF. The CDR3 bases are TGTGCCAGCAGCTTATCGCAGTCCACTGAAGCTTTCTTT.

This clonotype was seen ten or more times. A junction boundary mismatches the germline segment, possibly from a read error. CDR3 loop: CSARDRDAGYTF. In nucleotides, the CDR3 is TGCAGTGCCAGAGACAGGGATGCTGGCTACACCTTC. The chain recombines TRBV20-1 with TRBJ1-2; 7 bases agree with TRBD1. This CDR3 spans 12 amino acids. CDR1 and CDR2 (germline): DFQATT, SNEGSKA (reference sequence).

The genes are TRBV4-2 and TRBJ1-2, with D possibly matching TRBD1 (5 bases). Trimming pared 0 bases from V and 0 bases from J, leaving 11 bases between. CDR1 and CDR2 (germline): LGHNA, YNFKEQ. This CDR3 is built from 16 residues. CDR3 residues: CASSQDSDTPNYGYTF. CDR3 in DNA: TGTGCCAGCAGCCAAGATTCGGACACACCTAACTATGGCTACACCTTC.

The rearrangement uses TRBV9 and TRBJ2-1; possibly TRBD2 for D (5 bases). V dropped 2 bases and J dropped 8 bases, with 14 bases sitting between them. The CDR3 covers 14 residues. Germline CDR1 SGDLS, CDR2 YYNGEE. The DNA for the CDR3 is TGTGCCAGCAGCGTCGGGAACGGTAGGGATGAGCAGTTCTTC. Amino acid sequence: CASSVGNGRDEQFF.

The table lists this clonotype with a few counts. This chain uses TRBV7-9 with TRBJ1-2; D gene uncertain. CDR1 is SEHNR, CDR2 FQNEAQ, per germline (reference sequence). The V end was cut by 1 base, the J end by 7 bases, with 4 bases between. The CDR3 is 11 amino acids. For the CDR3, the DNA is TGTGCCAGCAGCTTAGAGCGTGGCTACACCTTC. This translates into CASSLERGYTF.

This chain connects TRBV20-1 to TRBJ2-2; 8 bases map to TRBD1. V gave up 2 bases and J gave up 4 bases; unmatched junction bases: 3. Germline V gives CDR1 DFQATT, CDR2 SNEGSKA (reference sequence). The CDR3 covers 14 residues. The CDR3 DNA reads TGCAGTGCTAGACAGGGGGCCTTCACCGGGGAGCTGTTTTTT. Translation: CSARQGAFTGELFF.

This clonotype was counted at least ten times. This sequence joins TRBV12-3 or TRBV12-4 and TRBJ2-7; tentatively, D is TRBD1 (7 bases). Trimming pared 7 bases from V and 6 bases from J, leaving 19 bases between. This CDR3 is 14 amino acids long. The chain's CDR3 is CASNLDRDFAEQYF. The CDR3 DNA follows: TGTGCCAGCAATCTCGACAGGGACTTCGCCGAGCAGTACTTC.

V and J are TRBV6-2 or TRBV6-3 and TRBJ1-2, with D possibly being TRBD1 (5 bases). Germline V gene lookup returns CDR1 MNHEY and CDR2 SVGEGT. With 0 bases removed from V and 4 bases from J, the gap between germline ends came to 18 bases. The CDR3 contains 17 residues. CDR3 nucleotide sequence: TGTGCCAGCAGTTACTCAAGGGGAAGGACACTGATCTATGGCTACACCTTC. Its translation is CASSYSRGRTLIYGYTF.

This clonotype was recorded at least ten times. The chain is built from TRBV20-1 and TRBJ2-1, with a weak D call TRBD1 (5 bases). V shed 3 bases and J shed 0 bases, with 6 bases lying between them. In germline, CDR1 is DFQATT, CDR2 SNEGSKA (reference sequence). This CDR3 comprises 13 residues. This CDR3 is CSASRDSYNEQFF. CDR3 nucleotides: TGCAGTGCTAGCAGGGACTCCTACAATGAGCAGTTCTTC.

This clonotype has more than one count but fewer than ten. The chain employs TRBV14 and TRBJ2-7; no clear D gene. The V gene's germline CDR1 is SGHDN and CDR2 FVKESK. This CDR3 has 14 residues. V was trimmed by 2 bases and J by 6 bases, leaving 14 bases between them. The DNA of the CDR3 is TGTGCCAGCAGCCAAAACCTCGGAAGGGCCGAGCAGTACTTC. It translates to CASSQNLGRAEQYF.

This clonotype has just a few counts. This chain uses TRBV4-1 with TRBJ2-7, with D tentatively TRBD1 (5 bases). Germline V gene lookup returns CDR1 MGHRA and CDR2 YSYEKL. CDR3 length equals 14 residues. V was pared by 1 base and J by 3 bases, with 10 bases between. The CDR3 sequence is CASSQGGSLYEQYF. The CDR3 nucleotides read TGCGCCAGCAGCCAAGGGGGCTCCCTCTACGAGCAGTACTTC.

This clonotype was picked up a small number of times. V usage is TRBV11-2 and J usage is TRBJ2-6; D is ambiguous. Germline CDR1 SGHAT, CDR2 FQNNGV. The CDR3 sequence is 14 residues long. V dropped 6 bases and J dropped 2 bases, with 8 bases sitting between them. CDR3 DNA: TGTGCCAGCAGTATCACAGCTGGGGCCAACGTCCTGACTTTC. This codes for CASSITAGANVLTF.